This T cell receptor (beta chain) derives from a study of CD4 T cells in relation to SARS-CoV-2 and coronaviruses. The overall study: After 10 days of antigen culture, PBMC TCR beta CDR3s were sequenced. Shared crossreactive spike epitopes were mapped to their HLA restriction.

Unexposed donor CD4+ T cells date from about 2011-2018, before the COVID-19 pandemic. After about 11 days of culture, CD4+ T cells were isolated. As cell numbers allowed, unexposed-donor CD4+ T cells faced SARS-CoV-2 S/N and four cold-coronavirus spikes. Notes on this clone: Its antigen is undetermined.

Whole-study findings and limits: About 65% of donors had memory CD4+ clonotypes crossrecognizing SARS-CoV-2 and common cold coronavirus spike.

Germline loops: CDR1 WNHNN, CDR2 SYGVQD (reference sequence). With 0 bases clipped from V and 9 bases from J, the junction kept 8 bases outside the gene matches. CDR3 length equals 15 residues. The data were produced by immunoSEQ multiplex PCR, yet TCRdb's version contains in-frame clones alone and is incomplete. The table includes some 21,000 clones, around 67% detected once. Input material: CD4+ T cells from PBMCs, cultured in vitro. The chain employs TRBV10-1 and TRBJ2-1; TRBD2 matches 7 bases. This TCR was sampled from a human donor in good health. DNA for the CDR3: TGCGCCAGCAGTGAGTCAGGCGGGGGACCCCGTGAGCAGTTCTTC. Amino acids: CASSESGGGPREQFF.